Each of the 10 T cell receptor beta chains below was sequenced from the same sample in a study of radiation and T cells in renal cell carcinoma. Sequenced by immunoSEQ multiplex PCR; TCRdb stores in-frame clones only, minus some. This table holds 150,000 or so clones, around 89% found once. Indicated time point: baseline pretreatment blood. This sample's treatment: 15 Gy SBRT to primary tumor, nephrectomy 4 weeks later. The specimen comprised blood, sampled from a patient whose treatment included radiotherapy and nephrectomy. Receptor source: a woman in her 70s with renal cell carcinoma.

The chain recombines TRBV21-1 with TRBJ2-7. TRBV21-1 is described as a pseudogene. The CDR3 length is 13 residues. Here the CDR3 DNA reads TGTGCCAGCAAAGGTTATGGGACCTACGAGCAGTACTTC. It yields the protein CASKGYGTYEQYF.

The V gene is TRBV30, the J gene TRBJ1-6; D uncertain. Trimming took 2 bases from V and 10 from J, leaving 15 bases between them. CDR1 GTSNPN and CDR2 SVGIG come from the germline V gene (reference sequence). This CDR3 has 14 residues. The CDR3 DNA follows: TGTGCCTGGAGTTCGCTGGACGGACGATCACCCCTCCACTTT. This encodes CAWSSLDGRSPLHF.

This chain joins TRBV27 and TRBJ1-1; the D gene is possibly TRBD1 (6 bases). The CDR3 is made up of 14 amino acids. The V gene's germline CDR1 is MNHEY and CDR2 SMNVEV (reference sequence). The germline V and J ends were trimmed by 3 bases and 0 bases, with 8 bases remaining between them. This CDR3 reads CASSFTGMNTEAFF. The CDR3 DNA reads TGTGCCAGCAGTTTTACAGGGATGAACACTGAAGCTTTCTTT.

This rearrangement joins TRBV7-6 to TRBJ1-1, with D hard to call. This CDR3 is built from 13 residues. V lost 5 bases, J lost 0 bases, and 7 bases lay in between. Per germline, CDR1 SGHVS and CDR2 FNYEAQ. CDR3 nucleotide sequence: TGTGCCAGCAGCCGAGACATGAACACTGAAGCTTTCTTT. Its protein product is CASSRDMNTEAFF.

V usage is TRBV9 and J usage is TRBJ1-1; D gene uncertain. Trimming stripped 1 base from V and 2 bases from J, with 15 bases between. The CDR3 is 16 amino acids. CDR1 and CDR2 (germline): SGDLS, YYNGEE. CDR3 bases: TGTGCCAGCAGCGTATCGAGACGGGAGACTAACACTGAAGCTTTCTTT. It yields the protein CASSVSRRETNTEAFF. Looking up the rest from reference TRBV9 and TRBJ1-1 gives the full variable domain: DSGVTQTPKHLITATGQRVTLRCSPRSGDLSVYWYQQSLDQGLQFLIQYYNGEERAKGNILERFSAQQFPDLHSELNLSSLELGDSALYFCASSVSRRETNTEAFFGQGTRLTVV.

The rearrangement uses TRBV4-1 and TRBJ1-1; D remains unclear. Trimming pared 8 bases from V and 2 bases from J, leaving 18 bases between. This CDR3 region has 15 residues. Germline lookup yields CDR1 MGHRA and CDR2 YSYEKL. CDR3 region: CASAPGPTDNTEAFF. The CDR3 DNA is TGCGCCAGCGCTCCAGGCCCCACAGACAACACTGAAGCTTTCTTT.

This chain uses TRBV7-6 with TRBJ2-7; tentatively, D is TRBD1 or TRBD2 (5 bases each). Germline V CDR1 and CDR2: SGHVS, FNYEAQ. Trimming removed 3 bases at V and 2 bases at J, with 14 bases between. The CDR3 is made up of 15 amino acids. The CDR3 reads CASSLGGRGAYEQYF. The DNA for the CDR3 is TGTGCCAGCAGCTTGGGCGGAAGGGGAGCCTACGAGCAGTACTTC.

The chain joins TRBV6-1 to TRBJ2-5; D is undetermined. The CDR3 has 15 amino acids. Germline CDR1 MNHNS, CDR2 SASEGT. V lost 4 bases, J lost 1 base, and 13 bases lay in between. The CDR3 nucleotides are TGTGCCAGCAGTGCGCCTTCTCTCTCCCAAGAGACCCAGTACTTC. As protein: CASSAPSLSQETQYF.

The chain is built from TRBV7-2 and TRBJ1-2; 7 bases line up with TRBD1. V lost 4 bases and J lost 7; bases outside the gene matches: 9. The CDR3 length is 14 residues. CDR1 is SGHTA, CDR2 FQGNSA, per germline. CDR3 coding DNA: TGTGCCAGCAGCTCGCGCCGGGACAGTATTGGCTACACCTTC. Translating gives CASSSRRDSIGYTF.

The chain links TRBV6-1 to TRBJ1-5; D gene unclear. Trimming cost V 8 bases and J 2 bases, with 10 bases left between them. Looked up from germline, CDR1 is MNHNS and CDR2 is SASEGT. CDR3 length: 13 residues. This chain's CDR3 is CASRSHRNQPQHF. CDR3 in DNA: TGTGCCAGCCGTTCTCACCGCAATCAGCCCCAGCATTTT.